This record looks at one T cell receptor beta chain sequence and its context. Its specificity is unknown. The data belong to a study of post-analysis software for immune sequencing data. Overall study findings and caveats: The study found TRBV5-6, TRBV5-1 and TRBV20-1 among five TRBV segments more frequent in patients than controls.

CDR3 length: 14 residues. CDR1 and CDR2 from the germline V gene are MDHEN and SYDVKM. Trimming took off 0 bases at V and 5 bases at J, with 10 bases between the two ends. The library was made from cDNA and included unique molecular identifiers. TCRdb reanalysed the PCR reads using MiXCR and keeps one entry per CDR3 protein. This sample has fewer than 900,000 distinct CDR3 sequences, with 46% found just once. The rearrangement joins TRBV28 to TRBJ1-1; weak D call: TRBD1 (6 bases). The sequenced sample was blood. This TCR was recovered from a girl between 10 and 17 years old with multiple sclerosis. The CDR3 DNA follows: TGTGCCAGCAGTTTATGGAGGGGGGGGACTGAAGCTTTCTTT. Encoded protein: CASSLWRGGTEAFF.